The TCR beta chain described here comes from a study of blood T cell repertoires in COVID-19. Study context: COVID-19 samples collected from the United States, Italy and Spain covered acute and convalescent phases. PBMCs, B-cell-depleted T cells, or T cells provided the cDNA or gDNA that made up the material.

Per the original data handling: Estimated nucleated cell counts came from reference gene primer amplification. The assay was immunoSEQ multiplex PCR, and TCRdb's table has in-frame clones only and misses some. V, J and clone size were drawn from that table, and D and trimming were deduced from the DNA. The top ten hold 9% to 15% of the sample, which has over 100,000 clones, more than 80% seen once. Germline loops: CDR1 SGHAT, CDR2 FQDESV (reference sequence). Trimming removed 1 base from V and 10 bases from J; junction bases left unmatched: 6. The CDR3 consists of 14 residues. This TCR derives from an older woman with acute or convalescent COVID-19. Material for sequencing was peripheral blood. The rearrangement uses TRBV11-1 and TRBJ1-4; TRBD1 agrees at 7 bases. The CDR3 is CASSLGDSSGKLFF. Here the CDR3 DNA reads TGTGCCAGCAGCTTAGGGGACAGTAGTGGAAAACTGTTTTTT.